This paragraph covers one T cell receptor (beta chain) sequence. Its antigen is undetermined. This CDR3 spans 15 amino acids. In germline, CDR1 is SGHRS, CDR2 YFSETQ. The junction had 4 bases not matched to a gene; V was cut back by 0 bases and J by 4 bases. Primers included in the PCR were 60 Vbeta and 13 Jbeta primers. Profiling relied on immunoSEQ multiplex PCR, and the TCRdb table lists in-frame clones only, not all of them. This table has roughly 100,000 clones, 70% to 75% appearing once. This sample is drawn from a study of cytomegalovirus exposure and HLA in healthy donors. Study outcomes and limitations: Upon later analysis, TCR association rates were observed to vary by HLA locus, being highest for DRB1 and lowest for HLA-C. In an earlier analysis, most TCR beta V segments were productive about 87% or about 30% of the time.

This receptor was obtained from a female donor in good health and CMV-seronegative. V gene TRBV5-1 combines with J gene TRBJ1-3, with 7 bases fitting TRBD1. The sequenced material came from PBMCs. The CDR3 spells CASSLAGQPGNTIYF. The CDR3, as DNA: TGCGCCAGCAGCTTGGCGGGACAGCCAGGAAACACCATATATTTT.